The rows below give T cell receptor beta chains drawn from one sample of a study of technical replicates of blood from a handful of donors. Method: immunoSEQ multiplex PCR; TCRdb's copy keeps in-frame clones and lacks some. The sample includes 45,000 to 65,000 clones, roughly 92% of them seen just once. Specimen: T cells isolated from PBMCs. These receptor sequences come from a human donor in good health. The CDR3 runs from the conserved cysteine through the conserved F or W. Fields, in order: clone size, D gene, V gene, J gene, CDR3 DNA, CDR3 protein. D genes are given only for firm matches. The size of a clone is reported for some rows only, either as once, few or many, or as a class for expanded clones.

abundance: .; d_gene: .; v_gene: TRBV28; j_gene: TRBJ2-7; CDR3nt: TGTGCCAGCAGTGTAAGACAGTCCTACGAGCAGTACTTC; CDR3aa: CASSVRQSYEQYF
abundance: .; d_gene: .; v_gene: TRBV11-1; j_gene: TRBJ1-1; CDR3nt: TGTGCCAGCAGCTTAGTAGGGACAGAAGCTTTCTTT; CDR3aa: CASSLVGTEAFF
abundance: .; d_gene: .; v_gene: TRBV5-1; j_gene: TRBJ2-2; CDR3nt: TGCGCCAGCAATCCGACTTTTACCGGGGAGCTGTTTTTT; CDR3aa: CASNPTFTGELFF
abundance: .; d_gene: TRBD1; v_gene: TRBV5-5; j_gene: TRBJ2-7; CDR3nt: TGTGCCAGCACCACAACAGGGGCGAGCTCCTACGAGCAGTACTTC; CDR3aa: CASTTTGASSYEQYF
abundance: .; d_gene: .; v_gene: TRBV12-5; j_gene: TRBJ2-7; CDR3nt: TGTGCTAGTGGTTTAGGCAGGGAGGCCTACGAGCAGTACTTC; CDR3aa: CASGLGREAYEQYF
abundance: .; d_gene: .; v_gene: TRBV28; j_gene: TRBJ2-7; CDR3nt: TGTGCCAGTAGACAGGCCTTATTATACGAGCAGTACTTC; CDR3aa: CASRQALLYEQYF
abundance: .; d_gene: .; v_gene: TRBV7-9; j_gene: TRBJ1-5; CDR3nt: TGTGCCAGCGAACTGGGGGCAGGGCGAGAAAATCAGCCCCAGCATTTT; CDR3aa: CASELGAGRENQPQHF
abundance: .; d_gene: TRBD1; v_gene: TRBV5-1; j_gene: TRBJ2-5; CDR3nt: TGCGCCAGCAGAGGGACAGGGGGGGAGACCCAGTACTTC; CDR3aa: CASRGTGGETQYF
abundance: .; d_gene: .; v_gene: TRBV13; j_gene: TRBJ2-1; CDR3nt: TGTGCCAGCAGCTTAGGGACAGTATACAATGAGCAGTTCTTC; CDR3aa: CASSLGTVYNEQFF
abundance: once; d_gene: TRBD1; v_gene: TRBV5-5; j_gene: TRBJ2-6; CDR3nt: TGTGCCAGCAGCAGGACAGGATCCCTCTCTGGGGCCAACGTCCTGACTTTC; CDR3aa: CASSRTGSLSGANVLTF
abundance: .; d_gene: TRBD2; v_gene: TRBV5-1; j_gene: TRBJ2-1; CDR3nt: TGCGCCAGCAGCTTGGGAGGGACTAGCGGTTACAATGAGCAGTTCTTC; CDR3aa: CASSLGGTSGYNEQFF
abundance: .; d_gene: TRBD1; v_gene: TRBV10-3; j_gene: TRBJ1-5; CDR3nt: TGTGCCATCAGTGGACAGGGGCTGAATCAGCCCCAGCATTTT; CDR3aa: CAISGQGLNQPQHF
abundance: .; d_gene: .; v_gene: TRBV29-1; j_gene: TRBJ1-1; CDR3nt: TGCAGCGTTGACCAGGAATCTAGCGACACTGAAGCTTTCTTT; CDR3aa: CSVDQESSDTEAFF
abundance: .; d_gene: .; v_gene: TRBV9; j_gene: TRBJ1-6; CDR3nt: TGTGCCAGCAGCGCAACAGGGTTCTATAATTCACCCCTCCACTTT; CDR3aa: CASSATGFYNSPLHF
abundance: .; d_gene: .; v_gene: TRBV28; j_gene: TRBJ1-4; CDR3nt: TGTGCCAGCAGCAACCCGACAGGTCCCAAGGATGAAAAACTGTTTTTT; CDR3aa: CASSNPTGPKDEKLFF
abundance: .; d_gene: .; v_gene: TRBV5-1; j_gene: TRBJ2-1; CDR3nt: TGCGCCAGCAGCCCCCCCGGGGGTGGGGATGGTGAGCAGTTCTTC; CDR3aa: CASSPPGGGDGEQFF
abundance: .; d_gene: .; v_gene: TRBV7-9; j_gene: TRBJ1-4; CDR3nt: TGTGCCAGCAGCTTACAAAATGAAAAACTGTTTTTT; CDR3aa: CASSLQNEKLFF
abundance: once; d_gene: .; v_gene: TRBV10-2; j_gene: TRBJ1-6; CDR3nt: TGCGCCAGCAGTGCAATACAGGTCTCACCCCTCCACTTT; CDR3aa: CASSAIQVSPLHF
abundance: .; d_gene: .; v_gene: TRBV7-9; j_gene: TRBJ2-7; CDR3nt: TGTGCCAGCAGGACACACATCCGGGACACATTTGGGGAGCAGTACTTC; CDR3aa: CASRTHIRDTFGEQYF
abundance: .; d_gene: TRBD1; v_gene: TRBV5-6; j_gene: TRBJ1-1; CDR3nt: TGTGCCAGCAGCCCGGTGGGACGGGGCAGGGGGTTTGACACTGAAGCTTTCTTT; CDR3aa: CASSPVGRGRGFDTEAFF
abundance: .; d_gene: .; v_gene: TRBV7-6; j_gene: TRBJ2-7; CDR3nt: TGTGCCAGCAGCTTAGCCCAACGGGCGGGATACTACGAGCAGTACTTC; CDR3aa: CASSLAQRAGYYEQYF
abundance: .; d_gene: .; v_gene: TRBV28; j_gene: TRBJ2-7; CDR3nt: TGTGCCAGCAGTCACTCCCCCACCTACGAGCAGTACTTC; CDR3aa: CASSHSPTYEQYF
abundance: once; d_gene: .; v_gene: TRBV5-4; j_gene: TRBJ2-7; CDR3nt: TGTGCCAGCAGCTTGTCGTCCCCCTACGAGCAGTACTTC; CDR3aa: CASSLSSPYEQYF
abundance: once; d_gene: .; v_gene: TRBV18; j_gene: TRBJ2-5; CDR3nt: TGTGCCAGCTCACCCGACTCGGGGACCCAGTACTTC; CDR3aa: CASSPDSGTQYF
abundance: .; d_gene: .; v_gene: TRBV28; j_gene: TRBJ1-1; CDR3nt: TGTGCCAGCATAAATCCTCAGGGTCCCTCGAACACTGAAGCTTTCTTT; CDR3aa: CASINPQGPSNTEAFF
abundance: .; d_gene: TRBD2; v_gene: TRBV14; j_gene: TRBJ2-3; CDR3nt: TGTGCCAGCAGCTCCAGCGGGGACACGCAGTATTTT; CDR3aa: CASSSSGDTQYF
abundance: .; d_gene: .; v_gene: TRBV28; j_gene: TRBJ2-7; CDR3nt: TGTGCCAGCAGTTTTCGACTAGTCCACGAGCAGTACTTC; CDR3aa: CASSFRLVHEQYF
abundance: .; d_gene: TRBD1; v_gene: TRBV11-3; j_gene: TRBJ1-1; CDR3nt: TGTGCCAGCAGCTTAGTTCGGGTGACAGGGTATACTGAAGCTTTCTTT; CDR3aa: CASSLVRVTGYTEAFF
abundance: .; d_gene: TRBD2; v_gene: TRBV10-3; j_gene: TRBJ2-1; CDR3nt: TGTGCCATCAGTGATTCGAAAGCGGGGTGGTTGATCGATGAGCAGTTCTTC; CDR3aa: CAISDSKAGWLIDEQFF
abundance: .; d_gene: .; v_gene: TRBV5-4; j_gene: TRBJ1-1; CDR3nt: TGTGCCAGCAGCTTCCAAGGGGGTAGCGCTGAAGCTTTCTTT; CDR3aa: CASSFQGGSAEAFF